A selection of T cell receptor beta chains follows, all from one sample in a study of identical twins. TCRdb reprocessed the 5' RACE reads via MiXCR and lists one record per CDR3 protein. The sample has 450,000 to 650,000 distinct CDR3 sequences; roughly 9.9% are singletons. The data also belong to a second study, concerning yellow fever vaccine responses in identical twins.

The sequenced material came from PBMCs. The receptors were gathered from a woman younger than 35 in good health. Both conserved end residues are part of each CDR3. A D gene is named only where the DNA matches it firmly. Only some rows state a clone size, as once, few, many or a class for expanded clones.

V	J	size	D	DNA	CDR3
TRBV7-8	TRBJ1-5	few	TRBD1	TGTGCCAGCAGCTTAGCGGGGACAGGGACGGGGGCTCGCCAGCCCCAGCATTTT	CASSLAGTGTGARQPQHF
TRBV29-1	TRBJ2-7	many	.	TGCAGCACCCGTGGGGGTATTGATCACGAGCAGTACTTC	CSTRGGIDHEQYF
TRBV6-1	TRBJ2-5	.	.	TGTGCCAGCATGTCAGGTTCCGAGACCCAGTACTTC	CASMSGSETQYF
TRBV7-8	TRBJ2-7	.	TRBD2	TGTGCCAGCGGAGCGGGAGTCTACGAGCAGTACTTC	CASGAGVYEQYF
TRBV6-1	TRBJ2-1	many	TRBD1	TGTGCCAGCAGCAGCGCAACAGGGGCTTACTACAATGAGCAGTTCTTC	CASSSATGAYYNEQFF
TRBV27	TRBJ2-7	few	.	TGTGCCAGCAGTAGAGGGTTAAGCGACGAGCAGTACTTC	CASSRGLSDEQYF
TRBV12-3/TRBV12-4	TRBJ2-2	many	.	TGTGCCAGCTATCATCAGTGGTGGGAGCTGTTTTTT	CASYHQWWELFF
TRBV29-1	TRBJ2-1	few	.	TGCAGCGTTGCCAAATGGGACTCCAGCTCCTACAATGAGCAGTTCTTC	CSVAKWDSSSYNEQFF
TRBV10-3	TRBJ2-4	.	.	TGTGCCATCAGTGACCCCGCGGAAGCCAAAAACATTCAGTACTTC	CAISDPAEAKNIQYF
TRBV5-4	TRBJ2-2	few	.	TGTGCCAGCAGCCAGAGAACCGCGGGTTGGGATACCGGGGAGCTGTTTTTT	CASSQRTAGWDTGELFF
TRBV2	TRBJ1-2	.	TRBD1	TGTGCCAGCAAGGGACAGGGAAGTTTTGGCTACACCTTC	CASKGQGSFGYTF